This T cell receptor beta chain was retrieved from a study of shared clonotypes between healthy human individuals (dated by TCRdb to the early 2020s). Regarding the study in general: The cohort included a few men and two women between 18 and 49 years of age. Per donor, three plates each were used for CD4 naive and CD4 memory, two for CD8 naive, and one for CD8 memory. To estimate repertoire size and how much clonotypes are shared between individuals, the study performed deep sequencing of blood TCR repertoires from a few healthy adults. To increase sequencing depth and limit assay-specific biases, different laboratories used diverse techniques to prepare libraries and sequence TCR repertoires. Per donor, leukapheresis produced somewhere between about 0.94 and 9.5 billion PBMCs.

Donors were healthy HIV-negative adults with no recently reported acute infections or vaccinations. Only Caucasian adults living in Nashville, Tennessee, USA were represented among the donors. CD4+ T cells were enriched by magnetic negative selection, after which naive cells were positively selected on CD45RA and the negative fraction was taken as the memory subset. Blood was collected by leukapheresis, and PBMCs were isolated by Ficoll-Histopaque density gradient centrifugation and then cryopreserved in liquid nitrogen vapor phase. Purity and quantity of every magnetically sorted T cell population were checked by analytical flow cytometry. From each sorted fraction, genomic DNA was isolated and quantified by UV absorbance on a Nanodrop 2000c. What the authors observed across the whole study: Even with the large sequencing depth, rarefaction of the sorted-subset datasets indicated that sequencing was incomplete. When several donors were compared, the shared fraction of clonotypes was about 5.2% for naive CD4, 3% to 4% for naive CD8, 2.3% for memory CD4, and 0.3% to 0.5% for memory CD8. Pairwise subsampling indicated that sequencing depth was expected to affect the degree of clonotype sharing among donors. Compared with non-shared clonotypes, the clonotypes found in all four sorted-subset donors had higher generation probabilities. Naive subsets generally had larger estimated clonotype richness than memory subsets did. The small number of donors limited the genetic and exposure-history diversity represented. Sampling was limited to blood, and TCR repertoires in tissue likely differ from TCR repertoires in blood.

The germline V gene provides CDR1 MNHNS and CDR2 SASEGT. V sheds 0 bases and J sheds 7 bases, leaving 10 bases between their ends. The CDR3 contains 14 residues, cysteine and phenylalanine counted. The read is trimmed to its CDR3 DNA, 42 bases read in frame from base 1. Using the deep immunoSEQ assay, multiplex PCR amplified TCR CDR3 regions from genomic DNA. Genomic DNA extracted from each cell subset was distributed evenly over all wells of several immunoSEQ 96-well plates, and each plate served as one replicate. Each replicate PCR for sorted subsets received about 0.2 ug genomic DNA, equal to about 30,000 T cell genomes. Purified libraries were quantified with a Qubit 3.0 fluorometer, sized on a Bioanalyzer 2100, and re-quantified with the KAPA Library Quantification kit. Every immunoSEQ 96-well plate was sequenced on a dedicated single-read 150-cycle Illumina NextSeq 550 flow cell. The authors' analysis ran thus. Because only junctional sequences without quality scores were contained in the immunoSEQ output, filtering matching that applied to full-length reads could not be performed. To assign V/J genes and CDR3, sequences were annotated against IMGT germline references using PyIR, a Python wrapper for IgBLAST v1.9. Reads with weak V/J assignments (E-value above 1e-6), missing CDR3, stop codons, out-of-frame junctions, or ambiguous translated residues were removed. A V3J clonotype was defined by an identical inferred V gene, J gene, and CDR3 amino acid sequence. The percentage overlap between two repertoires was calculated by dividing the number of shared unique clonotypes by the size of the smaller repertoire. Three approaches were used to assess repertoire richness: RTK rarefaction, the Chao1 estimator, and Recon v2.1 estimates of unobserved clonotypes. Generation probabilities for all TCRbeta clonotypes obtained by the gDNA method from a few donors were computed using OLGA. Drawn from immuneACCESS, this table holds only the in-frame rearrangements with V and J called that TCRdb kept. Clones are partly lost; checked studies trace under half to an unresolved V gene and leave the rest unexplained. That table supplies the V and J calls and clone size; D and trimming were determined from the DNA. The sample table lists roughly 1.5 million clones, 98% of them with a count of one. The ten largest clones add up to roughly 0.42% of the sample.

Points on this clone: Its antigen specificity is not known. Per-base qualities were not stored, and no clone one base away is much larger.

The sequencing input was naive CD4+ T cells sorted from blood. The cell subset or site label for this specimen denotes: CD45RA+ positively selected. This receptor was obtained from a man aged 25 to 40 in good health. Rearrangement joined TRBV6-1 to TRBJ1-5; TRBD1 could be the D gene, as 5 bases match. CDR3 loop: CASSEASRGQPQHF. DNA sequence: TGTGCCAGCAGTGAAGCCTCCCGGGGCCAGCCCCAGCATTTT.